The T cell receptor (beta chain) under discussion was sequenced for a study of blood T cell repertoires in COVID-19. This clone has just one count. Losses at the gene ends were 5 bases for V and 3 bases for J; bases not matched to a gene: 3. Germline-derived CDR1 and CDR2 are SGHAT and FQNNGV. This CDR3 contains 14 residues. Produced via immunoSEQ multiplex PCR; TCRdb's table is partial and in-frame only. The sample includes 88,000 or so clones, about 88% of them seen just once. The sequenced material came from peripheral blood. This chain links TRBV11-2 with TRBJ1-3, with 8 positions matching TRBD1. This TCR was recovered from a man in his sixties with acute or convalescent COVID-19. This chain's CDR3 is CASSGQGFGNTIYF. CDR3 bases: TGTGCCAGCAGCGGACAGGGCTTTGGAAACACCATATATTTT. The full variable domain, with the rest looked up from reference TRBV11-2 and TRBJ1-3, is EAGVAQSPRYKIIEKRQSVAFWCNPISGHATLYWYQQILGQGPKLLIQFQNNGVVDDSQLPKDRFSAERLKGVDSTLKIQPAKLEDSAVYLCASSGQGFGNTIYFGEGSWLTVV.